This T cell receptor beta chain came from a study of blood T cell repertoires in COVID-19. This CDR3 has 15 residues. The ends lost 6 bases at V and 5 bases at J; junction bases unmatched: 10. Germline V gene lookup returns CDR1 SQVTM and CDR2 ANQGSEA. The Seattle patients, enrolled during active infection, were followed longitudinally. In the authors' workflow: Researchers report that nucleated cell counts were estimated from reference gene primer amplification. The assay was immunoSEQ multiplex PCR, and TCRdb's table has in-frame clones only and misses some. That table supplies the V and J calls and clone size; D and trimming were determined from the DNA. The sample has over 250,000 clones, 91% seen once.

The TCR was taken from a woman in her 30s with COVID-19, enrolled during active disease. Sequences were obtained from peripheral blood. The chain carries TRBV29-1 and TRBJ2-2, with 9 bases identical to TRBD1. The CDR3 protein is CSVSPGQGWTGELFF. DNA of the CDR3: TGCAGCGTCTCCCCGGGACAGGGATGGACCGGGGAGCTGTTTTTT.